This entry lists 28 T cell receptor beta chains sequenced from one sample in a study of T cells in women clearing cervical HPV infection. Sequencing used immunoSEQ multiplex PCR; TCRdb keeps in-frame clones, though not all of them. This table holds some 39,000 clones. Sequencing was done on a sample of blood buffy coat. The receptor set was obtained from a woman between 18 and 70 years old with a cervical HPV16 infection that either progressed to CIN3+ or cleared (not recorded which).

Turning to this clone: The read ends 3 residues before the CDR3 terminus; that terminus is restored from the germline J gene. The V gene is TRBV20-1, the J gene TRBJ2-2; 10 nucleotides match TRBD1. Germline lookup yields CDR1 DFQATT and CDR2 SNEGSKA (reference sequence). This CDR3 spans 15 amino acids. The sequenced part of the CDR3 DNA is TGCAGTGCTCTACCTGGGACAGGGGCGAATGAAAAG. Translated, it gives CSALPGTGANEK. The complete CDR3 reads CSALPGTGANEKLFF.

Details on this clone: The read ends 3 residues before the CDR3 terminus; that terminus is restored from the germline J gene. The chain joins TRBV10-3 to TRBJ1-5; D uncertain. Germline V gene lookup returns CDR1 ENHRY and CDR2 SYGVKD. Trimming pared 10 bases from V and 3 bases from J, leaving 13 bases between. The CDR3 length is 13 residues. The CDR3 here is CATTSGPNQPQHF. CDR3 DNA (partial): TGTGCCACCACCTCAGGCCCCAATCAGCCC.

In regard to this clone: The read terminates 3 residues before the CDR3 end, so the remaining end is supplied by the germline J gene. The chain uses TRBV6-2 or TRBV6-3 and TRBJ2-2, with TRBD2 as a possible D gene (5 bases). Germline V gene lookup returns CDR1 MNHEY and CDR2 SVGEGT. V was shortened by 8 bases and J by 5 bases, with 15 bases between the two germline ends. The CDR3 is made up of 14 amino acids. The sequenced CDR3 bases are TGTGCCAGCCGGGTGGTCGGGGAGACCGGGGAG. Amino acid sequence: CASRVVGETGE. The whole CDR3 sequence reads CASRVVGETGELFF.

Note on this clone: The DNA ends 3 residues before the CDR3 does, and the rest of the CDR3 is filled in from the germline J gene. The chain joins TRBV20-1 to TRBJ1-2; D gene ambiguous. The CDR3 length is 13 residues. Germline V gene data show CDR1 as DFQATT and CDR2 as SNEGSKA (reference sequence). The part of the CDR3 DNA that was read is TGCAGTGCTAGAGTGTCGGGGAGGTACGAC. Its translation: CSARVSGRYD. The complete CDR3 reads CSARVSGRYDYTF.

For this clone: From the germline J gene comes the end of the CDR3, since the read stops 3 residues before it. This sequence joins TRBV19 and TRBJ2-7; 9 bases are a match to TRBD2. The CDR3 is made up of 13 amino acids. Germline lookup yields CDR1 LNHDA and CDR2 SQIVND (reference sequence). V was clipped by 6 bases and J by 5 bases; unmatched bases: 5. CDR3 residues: CASSPGGRDEQYF. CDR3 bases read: TGTGCCAGTAGCCCAGGCGGGAGGGACGAG.

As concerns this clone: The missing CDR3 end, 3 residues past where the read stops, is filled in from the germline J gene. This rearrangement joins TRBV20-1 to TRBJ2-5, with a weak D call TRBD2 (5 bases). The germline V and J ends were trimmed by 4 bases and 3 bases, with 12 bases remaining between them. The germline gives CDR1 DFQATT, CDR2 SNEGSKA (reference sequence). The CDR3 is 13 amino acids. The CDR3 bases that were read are TGCAGTGCTATAGGACTCAGAGAAGAGACC. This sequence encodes CSAIGLREET. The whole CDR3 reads CSAIGLREETQYF.

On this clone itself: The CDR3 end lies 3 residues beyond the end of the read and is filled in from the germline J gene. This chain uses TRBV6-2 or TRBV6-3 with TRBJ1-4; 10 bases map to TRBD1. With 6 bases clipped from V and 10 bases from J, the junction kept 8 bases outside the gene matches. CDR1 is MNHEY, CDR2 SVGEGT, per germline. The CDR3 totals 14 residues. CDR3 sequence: CASSPGQGGGKLFF. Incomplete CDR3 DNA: TGTGCCAGCAGCCCTGGACAGGGGGGCGGAAAA.

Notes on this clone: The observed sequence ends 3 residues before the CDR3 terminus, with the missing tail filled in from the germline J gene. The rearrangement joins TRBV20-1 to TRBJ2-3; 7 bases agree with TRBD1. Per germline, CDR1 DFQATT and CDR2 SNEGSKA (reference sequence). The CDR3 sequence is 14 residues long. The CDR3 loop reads CSAKGGTGAETQYF. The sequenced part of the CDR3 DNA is TGCAGTGCTAAGGGCGGAACAGGGGCGGAGACG.

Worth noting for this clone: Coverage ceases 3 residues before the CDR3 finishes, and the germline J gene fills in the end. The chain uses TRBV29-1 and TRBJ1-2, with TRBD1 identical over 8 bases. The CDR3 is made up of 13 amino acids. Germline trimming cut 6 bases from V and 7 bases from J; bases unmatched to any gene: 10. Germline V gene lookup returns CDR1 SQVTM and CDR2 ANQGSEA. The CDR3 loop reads CSVGGQGAVGYTF. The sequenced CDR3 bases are TGCAGCGTGGGGGGTCAGGGGGCAGTTGGC.

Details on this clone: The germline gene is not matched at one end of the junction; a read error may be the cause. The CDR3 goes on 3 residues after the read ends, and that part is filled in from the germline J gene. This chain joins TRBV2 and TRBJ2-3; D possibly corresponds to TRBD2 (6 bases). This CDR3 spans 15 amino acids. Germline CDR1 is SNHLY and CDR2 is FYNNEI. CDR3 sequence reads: CASSLAVTSTYTQYF. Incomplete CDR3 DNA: TGTGCCAGCAGTCTGGCGGTAACTAGCACATATACG.

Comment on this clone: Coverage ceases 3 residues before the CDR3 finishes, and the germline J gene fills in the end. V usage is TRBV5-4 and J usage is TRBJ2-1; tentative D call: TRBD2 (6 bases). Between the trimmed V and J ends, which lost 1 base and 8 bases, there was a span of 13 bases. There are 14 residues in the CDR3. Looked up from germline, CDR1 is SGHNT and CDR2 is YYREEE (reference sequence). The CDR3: CASSLRGLVDEQFF. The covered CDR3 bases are TGTGCCAGCAGCTTGAGGGGACTGGTCGATGAG.

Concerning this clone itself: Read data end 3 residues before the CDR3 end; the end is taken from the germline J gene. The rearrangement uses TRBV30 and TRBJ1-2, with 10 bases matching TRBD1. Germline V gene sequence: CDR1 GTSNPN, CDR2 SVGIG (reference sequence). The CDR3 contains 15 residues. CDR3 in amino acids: CACWTGGVAKNIYTF. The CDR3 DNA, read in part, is TGTGCCTGCTGGACAGGGGGGGTAGCCAAAAACATC. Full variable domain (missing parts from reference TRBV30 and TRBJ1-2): SQTIHQWPATLVQPVGSPLSLECTVEGTSNPNLYWYRQAAGRGLQLLFYSVGIGQISSEVPQNLSASRPQDRQFILSSKKLLLSDSGFYLCACWTGGVAKNIYTFGSGTRLTVV.

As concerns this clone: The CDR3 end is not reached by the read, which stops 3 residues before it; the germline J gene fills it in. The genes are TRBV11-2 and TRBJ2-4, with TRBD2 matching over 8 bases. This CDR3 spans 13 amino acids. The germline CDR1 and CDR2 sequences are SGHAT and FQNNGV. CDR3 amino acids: CASSSGGNYGQYF. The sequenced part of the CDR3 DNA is TGTGCCAGCAGCTCGGGGGGGAACTATGGT.

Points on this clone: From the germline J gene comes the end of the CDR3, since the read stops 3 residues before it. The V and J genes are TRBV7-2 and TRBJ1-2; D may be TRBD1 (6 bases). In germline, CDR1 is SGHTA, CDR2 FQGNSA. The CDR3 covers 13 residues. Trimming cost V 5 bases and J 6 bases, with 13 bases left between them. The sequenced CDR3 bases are TGTGCCAGCAGCAGAAACAGGGCAGATGGC. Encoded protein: CASSRNRADG. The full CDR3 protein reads CASSRNRADGYTF.

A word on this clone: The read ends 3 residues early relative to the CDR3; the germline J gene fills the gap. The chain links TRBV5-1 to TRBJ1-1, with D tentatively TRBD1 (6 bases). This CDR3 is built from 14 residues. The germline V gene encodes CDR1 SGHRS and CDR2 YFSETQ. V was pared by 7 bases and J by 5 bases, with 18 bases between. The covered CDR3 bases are TGCGCCAGCGCCATAGGAGGGGGATATACTGAA. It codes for CASAIGGGYTE. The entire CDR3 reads CASAIGGGYTEAFF.

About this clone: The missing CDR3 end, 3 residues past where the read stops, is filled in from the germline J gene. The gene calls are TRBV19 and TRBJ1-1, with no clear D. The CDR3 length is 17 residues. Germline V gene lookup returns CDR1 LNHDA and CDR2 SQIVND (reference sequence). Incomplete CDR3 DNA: TGTGCCAGTAGTATAGCGTCCGGGTTCGCTCCTAATGAAAAA. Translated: CASSIASGFAPNEK. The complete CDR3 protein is CASSIASGFAPNEKAFF.

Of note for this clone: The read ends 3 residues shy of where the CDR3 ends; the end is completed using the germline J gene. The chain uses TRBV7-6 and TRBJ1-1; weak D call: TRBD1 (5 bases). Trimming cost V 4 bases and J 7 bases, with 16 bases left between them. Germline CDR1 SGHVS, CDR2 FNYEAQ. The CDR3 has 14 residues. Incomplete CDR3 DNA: TGTGCCAGCAGCTCTCCTACTCTCGGGGGTGAA. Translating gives CASSSPTLGGE. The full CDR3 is CASSSPTLGGEAFF.

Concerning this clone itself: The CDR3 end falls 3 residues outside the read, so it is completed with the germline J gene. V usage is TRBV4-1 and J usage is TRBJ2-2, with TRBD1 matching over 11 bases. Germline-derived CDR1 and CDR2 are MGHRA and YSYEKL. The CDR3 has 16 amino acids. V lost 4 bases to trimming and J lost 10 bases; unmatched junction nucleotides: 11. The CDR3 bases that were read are TGCGCCAGCAGCCTCTGGACAGGGGGCTGGGTCGAGGAG. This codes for CASSLWTGGWVEE. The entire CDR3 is CASSLWTGGWVEELFF.

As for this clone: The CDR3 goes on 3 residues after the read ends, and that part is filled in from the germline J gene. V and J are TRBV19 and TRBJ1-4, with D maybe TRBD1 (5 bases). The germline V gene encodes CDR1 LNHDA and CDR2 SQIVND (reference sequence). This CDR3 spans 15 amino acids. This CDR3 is CASSIWGPGANVLFF. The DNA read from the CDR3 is TGTGCCAGTAGTATTTGGGGTCCTGGGGCCAACGTA.

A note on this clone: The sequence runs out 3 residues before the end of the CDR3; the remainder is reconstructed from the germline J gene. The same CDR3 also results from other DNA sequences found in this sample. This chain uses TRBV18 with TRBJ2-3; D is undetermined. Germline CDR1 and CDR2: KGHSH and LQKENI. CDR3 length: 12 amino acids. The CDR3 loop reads CASSPPGETQYF. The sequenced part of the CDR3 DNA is TGTGCCAGCTCACCACCGGGCGAGACG.

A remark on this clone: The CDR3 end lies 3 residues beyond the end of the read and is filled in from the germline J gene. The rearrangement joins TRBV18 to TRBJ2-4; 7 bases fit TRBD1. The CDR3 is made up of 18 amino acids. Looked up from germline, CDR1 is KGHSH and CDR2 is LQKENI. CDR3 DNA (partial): TGTGCCAGCTCGCCAGGAGCGGTACAGGGGAGTCCTCAAGAGACT. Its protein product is CASSPGAVQGSPQET. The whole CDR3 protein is CASSPGAVQGSPQETQYF.

The CDR3 loop reads CASSRDREETAFF. The sequenced part of the CDR3 DNA is TGTGCCAGCAGCCGTGACAGGGAAGAGACA. This chain connects TRBV7-7 to TRBJ1-1; 7 bases align to TRBD1. The CDR3 extends 3 residues past the end of the read, so its final part is completed from the germline J gene. Germline CDR1 is SSHAT and CDR2 is FNYEAQ (reference sequence). The CDR3 covers 13 residues.

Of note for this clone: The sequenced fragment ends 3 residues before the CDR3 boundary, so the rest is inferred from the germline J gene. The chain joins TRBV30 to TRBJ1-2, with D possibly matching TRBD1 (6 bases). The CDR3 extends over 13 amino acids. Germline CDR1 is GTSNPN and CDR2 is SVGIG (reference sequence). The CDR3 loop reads CAWSVQGSDTYTF. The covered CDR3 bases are TGTGCCTGGAGTGTACAGGGCTCAGATACC.

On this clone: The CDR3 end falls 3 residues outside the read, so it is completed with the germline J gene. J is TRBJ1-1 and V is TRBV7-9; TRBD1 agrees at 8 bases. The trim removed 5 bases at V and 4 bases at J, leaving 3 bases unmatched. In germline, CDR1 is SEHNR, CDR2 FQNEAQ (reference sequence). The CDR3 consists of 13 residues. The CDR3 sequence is CASSTQGATEAFF. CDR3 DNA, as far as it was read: TGTGCCAGCAGCACTCAGGGGGCCACTGAA.

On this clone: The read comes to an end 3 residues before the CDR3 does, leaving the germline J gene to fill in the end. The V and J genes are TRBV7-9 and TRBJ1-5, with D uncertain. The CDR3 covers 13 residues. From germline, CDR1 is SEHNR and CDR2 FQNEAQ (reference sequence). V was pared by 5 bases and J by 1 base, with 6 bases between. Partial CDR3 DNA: TGTGCCAGCAGCGACTACAGCAATCAGCCC. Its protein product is CASSDYSNQP. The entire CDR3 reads CASSDYSNQPQHF.

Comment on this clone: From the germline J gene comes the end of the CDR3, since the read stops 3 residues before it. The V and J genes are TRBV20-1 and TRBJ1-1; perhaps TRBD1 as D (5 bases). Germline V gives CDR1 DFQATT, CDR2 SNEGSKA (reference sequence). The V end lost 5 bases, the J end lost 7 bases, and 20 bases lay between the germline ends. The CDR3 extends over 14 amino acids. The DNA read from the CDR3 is TGCAGTGCTCCTCGGGTAGGGGCGCAAGGTGAA. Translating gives CSAPRVGAQGE. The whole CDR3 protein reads CSAPRVGAQGEAFF.

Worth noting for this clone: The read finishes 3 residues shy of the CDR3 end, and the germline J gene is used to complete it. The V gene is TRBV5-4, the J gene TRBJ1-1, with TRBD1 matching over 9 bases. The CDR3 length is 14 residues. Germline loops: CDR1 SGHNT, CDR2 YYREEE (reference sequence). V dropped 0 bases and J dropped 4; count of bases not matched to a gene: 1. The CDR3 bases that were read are TGTGCCAGCAGCTTGGTGACAGGGGGCACTGAA. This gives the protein CASSLVTGGTE. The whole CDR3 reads CASSLVTGGTEAFF.

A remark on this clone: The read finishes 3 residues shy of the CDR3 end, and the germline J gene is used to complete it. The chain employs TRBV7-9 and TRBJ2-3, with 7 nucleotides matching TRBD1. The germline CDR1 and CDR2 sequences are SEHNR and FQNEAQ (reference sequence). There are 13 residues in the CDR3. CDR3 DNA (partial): TGTGCCAGCAGAATGGGACAGCAAGAGACG. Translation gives CASRMGQQET. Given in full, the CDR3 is CASRMGQQETQYF. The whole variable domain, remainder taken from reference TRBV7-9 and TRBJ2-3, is DTGVSQNPRHKITKRGQNVTFRCDPISEHNRLYWYRQTLGQGPEFLTYFQNEAQLEKSRLLSDRFSAERPKGSFSTLEIQRTEQGDSAMYLCASRMGQQETQYFGPGTRLTVL.